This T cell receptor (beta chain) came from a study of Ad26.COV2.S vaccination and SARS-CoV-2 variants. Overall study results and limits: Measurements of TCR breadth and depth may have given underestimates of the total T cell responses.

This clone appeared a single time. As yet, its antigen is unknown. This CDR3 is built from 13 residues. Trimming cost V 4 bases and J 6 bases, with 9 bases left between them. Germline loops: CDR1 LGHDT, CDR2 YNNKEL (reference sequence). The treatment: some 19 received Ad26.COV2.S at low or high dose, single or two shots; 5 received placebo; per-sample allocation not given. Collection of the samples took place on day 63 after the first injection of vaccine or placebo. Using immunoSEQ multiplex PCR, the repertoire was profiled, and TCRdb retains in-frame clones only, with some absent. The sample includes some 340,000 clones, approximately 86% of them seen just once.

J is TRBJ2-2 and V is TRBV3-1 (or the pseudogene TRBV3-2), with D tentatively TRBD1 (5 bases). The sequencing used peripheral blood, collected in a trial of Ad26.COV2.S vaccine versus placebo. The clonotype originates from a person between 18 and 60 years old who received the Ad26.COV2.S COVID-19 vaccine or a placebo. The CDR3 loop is CASSPQGSGELFF. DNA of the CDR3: TGTGCCAGCAGCCCCCAGGGTTCCGGGGAGCTGTTTTTT.